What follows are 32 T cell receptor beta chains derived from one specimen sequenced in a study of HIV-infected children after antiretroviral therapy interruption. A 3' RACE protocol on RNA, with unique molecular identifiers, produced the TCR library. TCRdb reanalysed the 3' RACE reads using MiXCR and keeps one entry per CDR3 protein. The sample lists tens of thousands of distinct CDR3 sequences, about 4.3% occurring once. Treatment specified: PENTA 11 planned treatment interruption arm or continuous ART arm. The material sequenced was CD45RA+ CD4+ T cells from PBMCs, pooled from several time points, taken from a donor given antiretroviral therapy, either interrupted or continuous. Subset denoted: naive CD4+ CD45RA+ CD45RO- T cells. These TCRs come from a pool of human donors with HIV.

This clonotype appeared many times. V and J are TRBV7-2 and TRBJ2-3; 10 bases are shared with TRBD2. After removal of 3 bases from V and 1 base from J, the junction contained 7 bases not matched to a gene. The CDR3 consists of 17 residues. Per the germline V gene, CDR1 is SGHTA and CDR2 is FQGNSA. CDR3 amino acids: CASSFALAGAGTDTQYF. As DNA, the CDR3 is TGTGCCAGCAGCTTCGCCCTAGCGGGGGCCGGCACAGATACGCAGTATTTT.

The DNA for the CDR3 is TGTGCCAGCAGCACGGGACAGGGGGCCGGCGGCTACACCTTC. It encodes CASSTGQGAGGYTF. The gene calls are TRBV7-3 and TRBJ1-2, with TRBD1 identical over 12 bases. CDR3 length: 14 residues. Germline values: CDR1 SGHTA, CDR2 FQGTGA. V was pared by 5 bases and J by 8 bases, with 6 bases of the junction left unmatched.

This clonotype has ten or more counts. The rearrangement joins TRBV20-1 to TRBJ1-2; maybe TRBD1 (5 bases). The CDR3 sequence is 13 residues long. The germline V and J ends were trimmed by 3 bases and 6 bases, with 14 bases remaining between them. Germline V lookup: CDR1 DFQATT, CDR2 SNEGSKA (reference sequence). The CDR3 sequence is CSASPPGANGYTF. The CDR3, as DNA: TGCAGTGCTAGCCCCCCCGGGGCCAATGGCTACACCTTC.

CDR3 bases: TGTGCCAGCACCTCAAGAAGAGGGACCATGGGCTACACCTTC. It specifies CASTSRRGTMGYTF. The rearrangement joins TRBV12-3 or TRBV12-4 to TRBJ1-2; possible D gene TRBD1, 5 bases. The CDR3 has 14 amino acids. V shed 7 bases and J shed 8 bases, with 20 bases lying between them.

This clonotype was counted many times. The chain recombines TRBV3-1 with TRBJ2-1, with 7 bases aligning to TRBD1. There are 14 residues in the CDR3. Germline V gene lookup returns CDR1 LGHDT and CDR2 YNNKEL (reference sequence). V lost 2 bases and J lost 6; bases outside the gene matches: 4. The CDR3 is CASSQMTGTNEQFF. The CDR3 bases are TGTGCCAGCAGCCAAATGACAGGGACCAATGAGCAGTTCTTC.

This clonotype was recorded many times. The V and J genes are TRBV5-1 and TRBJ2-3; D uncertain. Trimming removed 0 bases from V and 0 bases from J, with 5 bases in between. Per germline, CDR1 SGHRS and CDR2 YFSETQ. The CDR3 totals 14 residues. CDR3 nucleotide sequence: TGCGCCAGCAGCTTGGGGCGGAGCACAGATACGCAGTATTTT. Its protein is CASSLGRSTDTQYF. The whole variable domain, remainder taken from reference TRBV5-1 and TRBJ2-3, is KAGVTQTPRYLIKTRGQQVTLSCSPISGHRSVSWYQQTPGQGLQFLFEYFSETQRNKGNFPGRFSGRQFSNSRSEMNVSTLELGDSALYLCASSLGRSTDTQYFGPGTRLTVL.

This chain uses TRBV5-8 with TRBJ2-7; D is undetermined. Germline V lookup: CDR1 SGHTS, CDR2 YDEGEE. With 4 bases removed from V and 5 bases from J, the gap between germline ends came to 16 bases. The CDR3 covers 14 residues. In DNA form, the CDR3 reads TGTGCCAGCAGCCGGATGAGTTGGGGTGACGAGCAGTACTTC. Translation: CASSRMSWGDEQYF.

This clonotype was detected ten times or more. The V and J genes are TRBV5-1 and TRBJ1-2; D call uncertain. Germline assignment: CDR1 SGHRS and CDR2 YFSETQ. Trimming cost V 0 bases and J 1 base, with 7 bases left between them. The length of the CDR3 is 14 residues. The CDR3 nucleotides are TGCGCCAGCAGCTTGGATGCGGTTAACTATGGCTACACCTTC. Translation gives CASSLDAVNYGYTF.

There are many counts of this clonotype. The CDR3 region has the DNA TGCGCCAGCAGCTTGGAGGGCGGGGCGACCTACGAGCAGTACTTC. It is translated as CASSLEGGATYEQYF. This sequence joins TRBV5-1 and TRBJ2-7; tentatively, D is TRBD2 (6 bases). Germline CDR1 is SGHRS and CDR2 is YFSETQ. V dropped 0 bases and J dropped 2 bases, with 12 bases sitting between them. The CDR3 is made up of 15 amino acids.

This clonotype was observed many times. CDR3: CASSQGQGLRNEQFF. CDR3 bases: TGTGCCAGCAGCCAGGGACAGGGGCTAAGGAATGAGCAGTTCTTC. The chain carries TRBV12-3 or TRBV12-4 and TRBJ2-1, with 10 bases lining up with TRBD1. This CDR3 has 15 residues. V lost 6 bases to trimming and J lost 7 bases; unmatched junction nucleotides: 9.

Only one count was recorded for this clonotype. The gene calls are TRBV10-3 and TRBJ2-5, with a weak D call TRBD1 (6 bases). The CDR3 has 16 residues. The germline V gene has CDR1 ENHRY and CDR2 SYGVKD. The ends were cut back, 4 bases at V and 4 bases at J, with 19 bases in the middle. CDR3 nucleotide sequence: TGTGCCATCAGTGGCCCAGGACAGCCGAGGGGAGAGACCCAGTACTTC. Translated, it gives CAISGPGQPRGETQYF.

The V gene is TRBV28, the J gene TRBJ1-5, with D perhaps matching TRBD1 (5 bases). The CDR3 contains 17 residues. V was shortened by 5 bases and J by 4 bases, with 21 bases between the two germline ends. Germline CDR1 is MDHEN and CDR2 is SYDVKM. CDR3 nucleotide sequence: TGTGCCAGCAGTACCCCAACGGCGACAGTTTCTAATCAGCCCCAGCATTTT. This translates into CASSTPTATVSNQPQHF.

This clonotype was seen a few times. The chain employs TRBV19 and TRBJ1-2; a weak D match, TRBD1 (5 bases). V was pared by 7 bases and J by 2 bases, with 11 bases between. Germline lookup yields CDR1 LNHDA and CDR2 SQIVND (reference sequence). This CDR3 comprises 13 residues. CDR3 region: CASNPGPNYGYTF. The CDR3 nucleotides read TGTGCCAGTAACCCGGGACCGAACTATGGCTACACCTTC.

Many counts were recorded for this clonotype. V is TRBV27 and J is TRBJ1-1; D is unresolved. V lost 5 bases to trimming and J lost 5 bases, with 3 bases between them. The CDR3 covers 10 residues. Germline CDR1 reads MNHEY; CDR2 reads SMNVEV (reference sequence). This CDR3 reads CASSETEAFF. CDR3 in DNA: TGTGCCAGCAGTGAGACTGAAGCTTTCTTT.

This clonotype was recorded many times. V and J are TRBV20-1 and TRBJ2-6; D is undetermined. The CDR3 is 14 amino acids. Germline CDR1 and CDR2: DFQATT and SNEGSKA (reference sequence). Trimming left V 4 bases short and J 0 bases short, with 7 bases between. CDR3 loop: CSAKSTSGANVLTF. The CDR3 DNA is TGCAGTGCTAAGTCCACCTCTGGGGCCAACGTCCTGACTTTC.

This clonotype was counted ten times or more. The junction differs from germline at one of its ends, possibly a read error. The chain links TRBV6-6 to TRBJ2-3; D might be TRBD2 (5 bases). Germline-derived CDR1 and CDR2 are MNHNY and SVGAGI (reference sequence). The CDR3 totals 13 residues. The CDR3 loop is CASSATSAETLYF. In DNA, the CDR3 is TGTGCCAGCAGTGCTACTAGTGCAGAAACGCTGTATTTT.

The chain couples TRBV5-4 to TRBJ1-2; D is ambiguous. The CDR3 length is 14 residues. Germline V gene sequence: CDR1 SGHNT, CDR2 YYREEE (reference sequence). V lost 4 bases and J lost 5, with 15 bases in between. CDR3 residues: CASSPQQLNYGYTF. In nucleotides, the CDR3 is TGTGCCAGCAGCCCACAACAGCTTAATTATGGCTACACCTTC.

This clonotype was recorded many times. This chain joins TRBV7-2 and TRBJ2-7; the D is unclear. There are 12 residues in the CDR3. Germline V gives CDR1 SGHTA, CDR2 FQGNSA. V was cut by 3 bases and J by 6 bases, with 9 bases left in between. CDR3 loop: CASSLVAGEQYF. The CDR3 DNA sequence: TGTGCCAGCAGCTTGGTGGCAGGCGAGCAGTACTTC.

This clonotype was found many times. The CDR3 nucleotides read TGCGCCAGCGCCCCCGCTGAGAACGAGCAGTACTTC. Translating gives CASAPAENEQYF. The V gene is TRBV5-1, the J gene TRBJ2-7; no clear D. V lost 7 bases to trimming and J lost 5 bases, with 13 bases between them. The germline gives CDR1 SGHRS, CDR2 YFSETQ. The CDR3 has 12 amino acids.

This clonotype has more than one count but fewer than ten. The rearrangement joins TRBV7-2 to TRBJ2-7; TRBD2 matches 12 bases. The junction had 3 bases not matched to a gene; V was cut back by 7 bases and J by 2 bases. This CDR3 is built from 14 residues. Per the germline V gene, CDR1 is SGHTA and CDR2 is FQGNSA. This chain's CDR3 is CASTGTSGPYEQYF. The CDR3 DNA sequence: TGTGCCAGCACCGGGACTAGCGGGCCCTACGAGCAGTACTTC.

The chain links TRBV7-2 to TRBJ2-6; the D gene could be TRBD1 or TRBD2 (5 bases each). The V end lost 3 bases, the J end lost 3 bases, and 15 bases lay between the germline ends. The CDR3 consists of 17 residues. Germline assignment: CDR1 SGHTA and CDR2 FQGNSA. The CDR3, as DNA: TGTGCCAGCAGCTTGCAGGGACCAGCTGTTGGGGCCAACGTCCTGACTTTC. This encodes CASSLQGPAVGANVLTF.

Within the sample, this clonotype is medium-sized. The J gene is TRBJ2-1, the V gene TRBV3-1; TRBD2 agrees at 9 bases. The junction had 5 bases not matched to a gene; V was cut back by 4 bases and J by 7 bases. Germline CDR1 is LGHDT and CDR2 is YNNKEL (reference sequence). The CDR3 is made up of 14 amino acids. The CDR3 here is CASSPRLAENEQFF. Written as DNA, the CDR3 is TGTGCCAGCAGCCCCCGACTAGCGGAAAATGAGCAGTTCTTC.

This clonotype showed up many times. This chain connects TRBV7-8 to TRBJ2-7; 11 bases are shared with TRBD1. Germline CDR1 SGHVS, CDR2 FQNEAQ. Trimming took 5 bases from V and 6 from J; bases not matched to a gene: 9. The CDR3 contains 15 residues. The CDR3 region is CASSATPGQGGEQYF. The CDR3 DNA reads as TGTGCCAGCAGCGCGACGCCGGGACAGGGGGGCGAGCAGTACTTC.

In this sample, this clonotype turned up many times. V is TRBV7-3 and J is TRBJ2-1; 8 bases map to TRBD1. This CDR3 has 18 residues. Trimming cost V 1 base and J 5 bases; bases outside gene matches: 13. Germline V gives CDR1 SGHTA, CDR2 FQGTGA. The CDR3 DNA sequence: TGTGCCAGCAGCTTAAACGGAAATAAGAGACAGGGGAACAATGAGCAGTTCTTC. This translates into CASSLNGNKRQGNNEQFF.

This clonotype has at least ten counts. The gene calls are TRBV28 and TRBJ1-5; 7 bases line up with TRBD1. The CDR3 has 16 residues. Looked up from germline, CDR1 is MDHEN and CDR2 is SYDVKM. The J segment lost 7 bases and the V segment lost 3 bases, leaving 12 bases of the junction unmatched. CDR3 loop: CASSFLSRGRGQPQHF. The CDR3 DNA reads TGTGCCAGCAGTTTTCTCTCGAGGGGGCGCGGGCAGCCCCAGCATTTT.

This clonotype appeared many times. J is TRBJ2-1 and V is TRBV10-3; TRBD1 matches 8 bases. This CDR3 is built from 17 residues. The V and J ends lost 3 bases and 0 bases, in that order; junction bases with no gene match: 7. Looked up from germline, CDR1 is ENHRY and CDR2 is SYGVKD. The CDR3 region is CAISDATGGNSYNEQFF. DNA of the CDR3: TGTGCCATCAGTGACGCAACAGGGGGTAACTCCTACAATGAGCAGTTCTTC.

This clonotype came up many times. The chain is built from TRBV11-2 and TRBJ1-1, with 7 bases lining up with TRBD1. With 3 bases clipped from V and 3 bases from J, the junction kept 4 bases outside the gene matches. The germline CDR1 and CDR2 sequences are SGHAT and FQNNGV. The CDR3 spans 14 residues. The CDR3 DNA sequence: TGTGCCAGCAGCTTTACAGGGGTGGACACTGAAGCTTTCTTT. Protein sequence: CASSFTGVDTEAFF.

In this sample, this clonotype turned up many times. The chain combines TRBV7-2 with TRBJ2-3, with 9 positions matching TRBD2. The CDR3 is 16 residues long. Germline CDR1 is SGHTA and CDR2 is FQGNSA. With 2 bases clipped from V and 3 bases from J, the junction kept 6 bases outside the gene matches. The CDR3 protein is CASSLMGLALTDTQYF. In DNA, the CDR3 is TGTGCCAGCAGCTTAATGGGACTAGCATTAACAGATACGCAGTATTTT.

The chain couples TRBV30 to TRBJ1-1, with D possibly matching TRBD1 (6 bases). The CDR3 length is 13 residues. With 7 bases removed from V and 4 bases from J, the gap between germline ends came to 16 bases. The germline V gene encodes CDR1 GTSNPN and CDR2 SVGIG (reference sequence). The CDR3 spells CAFLAGGGTEAFF. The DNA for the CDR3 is TGTGCCTTCCTTGCGGGGGGCGGCACTGAAGCTTTCTTT. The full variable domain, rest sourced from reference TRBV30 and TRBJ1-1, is SQTIHQWPATLVQPVGSPLSLECTVEGTSNPNLYWYRQAAGRGLQLLFYSVGIGQISSEVPQNLSASRPQDRQFILSSKKLLLSDSGFYLCAFLAGGGTEAFFGQGTRLTVV.

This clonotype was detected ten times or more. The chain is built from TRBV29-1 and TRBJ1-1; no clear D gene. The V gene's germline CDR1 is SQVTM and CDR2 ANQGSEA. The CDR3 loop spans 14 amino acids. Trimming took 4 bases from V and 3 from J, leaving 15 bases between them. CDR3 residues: CSVGISPADTEAFF. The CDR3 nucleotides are TGCAGCGTTGGTATTTCGCCGGCGGACACTGAAGCTTTCTTT.

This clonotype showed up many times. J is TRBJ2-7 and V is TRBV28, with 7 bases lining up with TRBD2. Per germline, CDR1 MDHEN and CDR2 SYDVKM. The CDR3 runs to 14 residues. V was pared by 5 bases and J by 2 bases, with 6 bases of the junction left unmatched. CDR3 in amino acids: CASSPISGAYEQYF. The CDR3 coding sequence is TGTGCCAGCAGTCCCATCAGCGGGGCCTACGAGCAGTACTTC.

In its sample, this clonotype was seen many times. The CDR3 loop is CASSPKMAINEQFF. Written as DNA, the CDR3 is TGTGCCAGCAGCCCCAAGATGGCTATCAATGAGCAGTTCTTC. This chain uses TRBV7-2 with TRBJ2-1; D gene uncertain. Germline V gives CDR1 SGHTA, CDR2 FQGNSA. The CDR3 sequence is 14 residues long. Trimming left V 5 bases short and J 6 bases short, with 14 bases between. Filled out from reference TRBV7-2 and TRBJ2-1, the complete variable domain reads GAGVSQSPSNKVTEKGKDVELRCDPISGHTALYWYRQSLGQGLEFLIYFQGNSAPDKSGLPSDRFSAERTGGSVSTLTIQRTQQEDSAVYLCASSPKMAINEQFFGPGTRLTVL.